The 21 T cell receptor beta chains below come from one sample, sequenced in a study of CD8 T cell repertoires and HIV-1 epitope variants. Generated by immunoSEQ multiplex PCR, the TCRdb table keeps only in-frame clones and is missing some. The sample includes about 5,000 clones, around 63% of them seen just once. These receptors' antigens are unknown. Sequencing was done on a sample of cultured CD8+ T cells derived from PBMCs. The receptors were gathered from a male donor with HIV.

This chain uses TRBV28 with TRBJ1-2; 8 nucleotides agree with TRBD1. Losses at the gene ends were 2 bases for V and 8 bases for J; bases not matched to a gene: 19. The CDR3 is 18 residues long. Germline loops: CDR1 MDHEN, CDR2 SYDVKM. As DNA, the CDR3 is TGTGCCAGCAGTTTAACCGTCAAAACGACAGGGGCGATGGCCGGCTACACCTTC. Translating gives CASSLTVKTTGAMAGYTF.

The rearrangement links TRBV18 to TRBJ1-2; TRBD1 aligns across 7 bases. This CDR3 contains 14 residues. The germline V gene has CDR1 KGHSH and CDR2 LQKENI. Trimming removed 2 bases from V and 4 bases from J; junction bases left unmatched: 4. The chain's CDR3 is CASSPEGGLYGYTF. CDR3 nucleotide sequence: TGTGCCAGCTCACCAGAAGGGGGCCTCTATGGCTACACCTTC.

The V call is TRBV7-9, the J call TRBJ1-3, with a possible D match to TRBD1 (5 bases). The germline V gene encodes CDR1 SEHNR and CDR2 FQNEAQ (reference sequence). The CDR3 is made up of 13 amino acids. Trimming took 10 bases from V and 2 from J, leaving 12 bases between them. The CDR3 region is CAIARGTGNTIYF. CDR3 coding DNA: TGTGCCATCGCCCGGGGCACTGGAAACACCATATATTTT.

The chain couples TRBV7-9 to TRBJ2-5, with 11 bases matching TRBD2. V dropped 8 bases and J dropped 0; count of bases not matched to a gene: 5. This CDR3 has 15 amino acids. Germline CDR1 is SEHNR and CDR2 is FQNEAQ (reference sequence). The DNA for the CDR3 is TGTGCCAGCGGAAGGACTAGCGGGTACCAAGAGACCCAGTACTTC. Translation gives CASGRTSGYQETQYF.

The gene calls are TRBV7-2 and TRBJ2-7; D is unclear. Germline CDR1 SGHTA, CDR2 FQGNSA. The CDR3 spans 13 residues. The germline V and J ends were trimmed by 1 base and 2 bases, with 6 bases remaining between them. The DNA of the CDR3 is TGTGCCAGCAGCTTAGACTGGGCCTACGAGCAGTACTTC. Its protein product is CASSLDWAYEQYF.

This clone was seen more than once but under ten times. The chain links TRBV7-3 to TRBJ1-1; 8 bases match TRBD1. CDR3 length: 16 amino acids. Trimming took 8 bases from V and 2 from J; bases not matched to a gene: 13. Per the germline V gene, CDR1 is SGHTA and CDR2 is FQGTGA. In DNA form, the CDR3 reads TGTGCCAGCCGGGTGACAGGGGTGACGTCCAACACTGAAGCTTTCTTT. Translating it yields CASRVTGVTSNTEAFF. Supplemented by reference TRBV7-3 and TRBJ1-1, the full variable domain reads GAGVSQTPSNKVTEKGKYVELRCDPISGHTALYWYRQSLGQGPEFLIYFQGTGAADDSGLPNDRFFAVRPEGSVSTLKIQRTERGDSAVYLCASRVTGVTSNTEAFFGQGTRLTVV.

CDR3 DNA: TGTGCCAGCAGCCAACCACGGGCAGGCGGAACAGATACGCAGTATTTT. It is translated as CASSQPRAGGTDTQYF. This sequence joins TRBV4-2 and TRBJ2-3; D is unresolved. The CDR3 length is 16 residues. Per the germline V gene, CDR1 is LGHNA and CDR2 is YNFKEQ. Deletions cut 2 bases from V and 3 bases from J, with 15 bases between.

The rearrangement links TRBV5-4 to TRBJ2-7; TRBD1 aligns across 7 bases. CDR1 and CDR2 (germline): SGHNT, YYREEE (reference sequence). The trim removed 1 base at V and 5 bases at J, leaving 3 bases unmatched. This CDR3 spans 13 amino acids. The CDR3: CASSLQGVHEQYF. The CDR3 coding sequence is TGTGCCAGCAGCTTGCAGGGGGTCCACGAGCAGTACTTC.

This CDR3 reads CASSQDLLYQRGVYNEQFF. The CDR3 DNA reads TGCGCCAGCAGCCAAGATCTGCTTTACCAGCGGGGGGTCTACAATGAGCAGTTCTTC. The chain employs TRBV4-3 and TRBJ2-1, with 9 nucleotides matching TRBD2. V was pared by 0 bases and J by 3 bases, with 12 bases of the junction left unmatched. The CDR3 totals 19 residues. CDR1 and CDR2 from the germline V gene are LGHNA and YSLEER.

V and J are TRBV27 and TRBJ2-3, with TRBD2 matching over 9 bases. This CDR3 spans 18 amino acids. J lost 0 bases, V lost 3 bases, and 10 bases had no gene match. The germline V gene has CDR1 MNHEY and CDR2 SMNVEV (reference sequence). The CDR3 loop reads CASSFLREGSGSTDTQYF. The CDR3 DNA reads as TGTGCCAGCAGTTTTTTGCGGGAGGGCAGTGGGAGCACAGATACGCAGTATTTT.

The chain employs TRBV6-6 and TRBJ1-5; D gene unclear. V lost 4 bases, J lost 0 bases, and 13 bases lay in between. The CDR3 length is 16 residues. Germline V gene lookup returns CDR1 MNHNY and CDR2 SVGAGI (reference sequence). The CDR3 nucleotides are TGTGCCAGCAGTTTAACAGAGAATTATAGCAATCAGCCCCAGCATTTT. Amino acids: CASSLTENYSNQPQHF.

The chain uses TRBV27 and TRBJ2-1, with D hard to call. Germline CDR1 MNHEY, CDR2 SMNVEV (reference sequence). The CDR3 has 12 amino acids. Trimming removed 6 bases at V and 6 bases at J, with 9 bases between. The CDR3 is CASRRSSNEQFF. In nucleotides, the CDR3 is TGTGCCAGCAGGAGGAGCAGCAATGAGCAGTTCTTC.

V and J are TRBV10-3 and TRBJ2-1; possible D gene TRBD2, 7 bases. The V gene lost 0 bases and the J gene lost 3 bases, with 15 bases spanning the gap. The germline CDR1 and CDR2 sequences are ENHRY and SYGVKD. This CDR3 contains 17 residues. The CDR3 DNA is TGTGCCATCAGTGAGTCGATGGGGGCTAGCGGCTACAATGAGCAGTTCTTC. Translated: CAISESMGASGYNEQFF.

The V call is TRBV11-2, the J call TRBJ2-2, with 9 bases matching TRBD2. Germline CDR1 reads SGHAT; CDR2 reads FQNNGV. The CDR3 consists of 16 residues. V shed 1 base, J shed 3 bases, and the junction held 3 bases outside the gene matches. The CDR3 DNA follows: TGTGCCAGCAGCTTAGTGCGGGAGGGCGACACCGGGGAGCTGTTTTTT. It encodes CASSLVREGDTGELFF.

This clone was observed a few times. CDR3 in DNA: TGCAGCGTTGAGACAGGGGATGAGTATGGCTACACCTTC. Translating gives CSVETGDEYGYTF. The chain uses TRBV29-1 and TRBJ1-2; TRBD1 matches at 8 bases. V dropped 3 bases and J dropped 5; count of bases not matched to a gene: 5. The CDR3 spans 13 residues. Germline V gives CDR1 SQVTM, CDR2 ANQGSEA.

The chain is built from TRBV29-1 and TRBJ2-1; no definite D call. V was shortened by 2 bases and J by 5 bases, with 13 bases between the two germline ends. The CDR3 is 14 amino acids. Germline CDR1 reads SQVTM; CDR2 reads ANQGSEA. CDR3 sequence: CSVELSNINNEQFF. CDR3 in DNA: TGCAGCGTTGAACTGAGCAACATTAACAATGAGCAGTTCTTC.

The chain combines TRBV6-1 with TRBJ1-4; 10 bases match TRBD1. The trim removed 4 bases at V and 5 bases at J, leaving 4 bases unmatched. The CDR3 extends over 15 amino acids. CDR1 and CDR2 (germline): MNHNS, SASEGT. CDR3 in amino acids: CASSARGQGNEKLFF. In nucleotides, the CDR3 is TGTGCCAGCAGTGCTAGGGGACAGGGGAATGAAAAACTGTTTTTT.

This chain joins TRBV7-9 and TRBJ1-4; 9 bases agree with TRBD1. The CDR3 is 15 amino acids. Germline CDR1 SEHNR, CDR2 FQNEAQ (reference sequence). V shed 5 bases and J 7 bases; nucleotides not matched to a gene: 8. CDR3 sequence: CASSPRDRAFEKLFF. The CDR3 DNA sequence: TGTGCCAGCAGCCCACGGGACAGGGCGTTTGAAAAACTGTTTTTT.

This chain uses TRBV28 with TRBJ2-5, with TRBD1 as a possible D gene (5 bases). This CDR3 contains 12 residues. Trimming removed 7 bases at V and 2 bases at J, with 8 bases between. Germline loops: CDR1 MDHEN, CDR2 SYDVKM. The CDR3 sequence is CASMTDQETQYF. The DNA of the CDR3 is TGTGCCAGCATGACAGATCAAGAGACCCAGTACTTC.

This clone came up a few times. The rearrangement uses TRBV6-5 and TRBJ2-7; 7 bases match TRBD1. Trimming took 2 bases from V and 5 from J; bases not matched to a gene: 3. The CDR3 contains 13 residues. CDR1 is MNHEY and CDR2 is SVGAGI in the germline V gene. The chain's CDR3 is CASSYQGVNEQYF. The CDR3 DNA reads as TGTGCCAGCAGTTACCAGGGGGTGAACGAGCAGTACTTC.

The genes are TRBV27 and TRBJ1-4; 8 bases line up with TRBD1. With V trimmed by 6 bases and J by 0 bases, 6 bases remained unmatched. The V gene's germline CDR1 is MNHEY and CDR2 SMNVEV (reference sequence). CDR3 length: 16 residues. As DNA, the CDR3 is TGTGCCAGCAGGCTACAGGGGGGAGCAACTAATGAAAAACTGTTTTTT. It translates to CASRLQGGATNEKLFF.